This section outlines one TCR beta chain sequence together with its context. Its specificity is not known. This sample was included in a study of PD-1 blockade in classical Hodgkin lymphoma. Study findings and constraints: Patients starting nivolumab less than 1 year after ASCT had lower diversity and were excluded from later analyses.

The data were produced by immunoSEQ multiplex PCR, yet TCRdb's version contains in-frame clones alone and is incomplete. The data contain about 90,000 clones, over 90% of them singletons. There was relapse after autologous stem cell transplantation in every patient, and there was variation in brentuximab vedotin exposure. Germline V gene sequence: CDR1 LGHNA, CDR2 YNFKEQ. The V end lost 0 bases, the J end lost 13 bases, and 16 bases lay between the germline ends. This CDR3 has 14 amino acids. This chain connects TRBV4-2 to TRBJ2-4; D is perhaps TRBD1 (5 bases). This TCR derives from a human donor with classical Hodgkin lymphoma. The source was peripheral blood mononuclear cells (PBMCs), collected before the second cycle of nivolumab. The CDR3 region has the DNA TGTGCCAGCAGCCAAGATCAGGGCATCCCTTGGCAGTACTTC. The encoded protein is CASSQDQGIPWQYF.